This is a list of T cell receptor beta chains from one sample in a study of blood T cell repertoires in COVID-19. Here immunoSEQ multiplex PCR was the method, and the copy in TCRdb shows in-frame clones only, minus some. The sample carries 650,000 to 800,000 clones, 85% to 90% recorded once. Sequenced material: peripheral blood. Receptors were obtained from a woman between 18 and 30 years old with acute or convalescent COVID-19. Each CDR3 is given with its conserved first and last residue. A D gene is named only where the DNA matches it firmly. Clone sizes are given selectively: once, few, many, or a class where the clone is expanded.

TRBJ2-5,-,TRBD1,TRBV4-1,TGCGCCAGCAGCCAAGGACAGGGAGAGACCCAGTACTTC,CASSQGQGETQYF
TRBJ2-1,-,TRBD1,TRBV24-1,TGTGCCACCAGTGAAAACGGACAGGGCCTCTACAATGAGCAGTTCTTC,CATSENGQGLYNEQFF
TRBJ1-2,once,TRBD1,TRBV6-5,TGTGCCAGCGCGTACAGGGGGCACAACTATGGCTACACCTTC,CASAYRGHNYGYTF
TRBJ1-2,-,TRBD1,TRBV6-2/TRBV6-3,TGTGCCAGCAGTTATTATGGACAGGGGCATGGCTACACCTTC,CASSYYGQGHGYTF
TRBJ1-2,once,-,TRBV21-1,TGTGCCAGCAGGGGGAACAGGGACAGGGCGAACTATGGCTACACCTTC,CASRGNRDRANYGYTF
TRBJ1-5,-,-,TRBV19,TGTGCCAGTAGTATAAGTCAGGGGTTGTATAGCAATCAGCCCCAGCATTTT,CASSISQGLYSNQPQHF
TRBJ2-2,once,-,TRBV7-2,TGTGCCAGCAGCCTCCCGAGGTACAGCGGGAACACCGGGGAGCTGTTTTTT,CASSLPRYSGNTGELFF
TRBJ1-5,-,-,TRBV6-6,TGTGCCAGCAGTTACCTCGGGGGATATAGCAATCAGCCCCAGCATTTT,CASSYLGGYSNQPQHF
TRBJ1-4,few,-,TRBV6-5,TGTGCCAGCAGTCTTGAGCCTTCGGGTAATGAAAAACTGTTTTTT,CASSLEPSGNEKLFF
TRBJ1-2,-,-,TRBV6-5,TGTGCCAGCAGACCTCCGGGGGGCCCCACTCGGGGCTACACCTTC,CASRPPGGPTRGYTF
TRBJ1-4,-,TRBD1,TRBV7-9,TGTGCCAGCAGCCCCATCCATCAGGGGACAGGGGAAAAACTGTTTTTT,CASSPIHQGTGEKLFF
TRBJ1-2,-,TRBD1,TRBV9,TGTGCCAGCAGCGTCCCAGGGACAGGGCATGGCTACACCTTC,CASSVPGTGHGYTF
TRBJ1-2,-,-,TRBV6-5,TGTGCCAGCAGCCAGAATAACTATGGCTACACCTTC,CASSQNNYGYTF
TRBJ1-2,-,-,TRBV25-1,TGTGCCAGCAGTGACACGACAGACAACTATGGCTACACCTTC,CASSDTTDNYGYTF
TRBJ2-3,-,TRBD2,TRBV7-6,TGTGCCAGCAGCTCGCCGATTGGCGGGGGGGCCGGGGATACGCAGTATTTT,CASSSPIGGGAGDTQYF
TRBJ1-2,-,TRBD1,TRBV20-1,TGCAGTGCTAGTATACAGGGGCAGGACTATGGCTACACCTTC,CSASIQGQDYGYTF
TRBJ2-3,-,-,TRBV2,TGTGCCAGCAGGGAGGACTACCGCACCGCAGATACGCAGTATTTT,CASREDYRTADTQYF
TRBJ1-3,-,-,TRBV18,TGTGCCAGCTCATTTTCAGGGGTGGGCCTCTCTGGAAACACCATATATTTT,CASSFSGVGLSGNTIYF
TRBJ2-1,-,-,TRBV12-5,TGTGCTAGTGGTCTGCTAGAGGTTCAAGTTAATGAGCAGTTCTTC,CASGLLEVQVNEQFF
TRBJ1-5,once,-,TRBV24-1,TGTGCCACCAGTGACGTCAGTTCCGATCAGCCCCAGCATTTT,CATSDVSSDQPQHF
TRBJ2-3,-,-,TRBV4-1,TGCGCCAGCAGCCAATCTGAAACGGGGTGGACAGATACGCAGTATTTT,CASSQSETGWTDTQYF
TRBJ1-2,-,TRBD1,TRBV28,TGTGCCAGCAGTATGCACAGGGGGCTACCTGGCTACACCTTC,CASSMHRGLPGYTF
TRBJ2-6,-,TRBD1,TRBV10-3,TGTGCCATCAGTGACAGGGGGAGCTCTGGGGCCAACGTCCTGACTTTC,CAISDRGSSGANVLTF
TRBJ2-3,-,-,TRBV7-2,TGTGCCAGCAGCCGACCCCCGGGAGATACGCAGTATTTT,CASSRPPGDTQYF
TRBJ1-2,-,-,TRBV3-1/TRBV3-2,TGTGCCAGCAGCCAGAGGGCCGTTAACTATGGCTACACCTTC,CASSQRAVNYGYTF
TRBJ1-2,-,TRBD1,TRBV27,TGTGCCAGCAGTCTGACAGGGTCCCCTAACTATGGCTACACCTTC,CASSLTGSPNYGYTF
TRBJ1-4,-,-,TRBV9,TGTGCCAGCAGCGTAGGGGAAGGGGCCCTCGGGAATGAAAAACTGTTTTTT,CASSVGEGALGNEKLFF
TRBJ1-6,-,-,TRBV19,TGTGCCAGTAGTCCGTCTGTCGGGGGGAATTCACCCCTCCACTTT,CASSPSVGGNSPLHF
TRBJ2-1,-,TRBD2,TRBV27,TGTGCCAGCACACGTAGCGGGGGATCTTACAATGAGCAGTTCTTC,CASTRSGGSYNEQFF
TRBJ1-1,-,-,TRBV5-8,TGTGCCAGCAGCTTGCCCCTCTTGGGGGCAGGGGCTTTCTTT,CASSLPLLGAGAFF
TRBJ1-2,-,TRBD1,TRBV11-2,TGTGCCAGCAGCTCGATGGGACAGGGGATGAGGGGCTACACCTTC,CASSSMGQGMRGYTF
TRBJ2-2,-,TRBD1,TRBV7-6,TGTGCCAGCAGCCCCGACAGGGTGGTCCGGCGGGAGCTGTTTTTT,CASSPDRVVRRELFF
TRBJ2-7,-,-,TRBV19,TGTGCCAGTAATTCCGGGGACATTACCTACGAGCAGTACTTC,CASNSGDITYEQYF
TRBJ1-5,-,-,TRBV5-8,TGTGCCAGCAGCCAACACAGGAATCAGCCCCAGCATTTT,CASSQHRNQPQHF
TRBJ1-2,-,-,TRBV12-3/TRBV12-4,TGTGCCAGCAGCCCTTCCAGGTCCCCTGAATTT,CASSPSRSPEF
TRBJ1-4,-,TRBD1,TRBV27,TGTGCCAGCAGTTTAAGGGGGCTTAATGAAAAACTGTTTTTT,CASSLRGLNEKLFF
TRBJ1-5,-,-,TRBV19,TGTGCCAGTCGGGCCTTGGGGGGAAATCAGCCCCAGCATTTT,CASRALGGNQPQHF
TRBJ2-1,-,TRBD2,TRBV6-2/TRBV6-3,TGTGCCAGCAGTTTGGGACTAGCGGGGAGGAATGAGCAGTTCTTC,CASSLGLAGRNEQFF
TRBJ1-1,-,-,TRBV5-5,TGTGCCAGCAGCCCCCCAGGGGCCGAGAACACTGAAGCTTTCTTT,CASSPPGAENTEAFF
TRBJ2-3,-,TRBD2,TRBV9,TGTGCCAGCAGCCCCCAGAGGCGGGGGGGCGGAGATACGCAGTATTTT,CASSPQRRGGGDTQYF
TRBJ1-3,-,-,TRBV9,TGTGCCAGCAGCGTAGGGGAGGGGACAGGAAACACCATATATTTT,CASSVGEGTGNTIYF
TRBJ1-2,-,-,TRBV19,TGTGCCAGTAGTATTCTTCAGGGTGCATTCCCCAACGGCTACACCTTC,CASSILQGAFPNGYTF
TRBJ2-3,-,-,TRBV5-5,TGTGCCAGCAGCGTTAGAGGCGGCGGCCTTAGCACAGATACGCAGTATTTT,CASSVRGGGLSTDTQYF